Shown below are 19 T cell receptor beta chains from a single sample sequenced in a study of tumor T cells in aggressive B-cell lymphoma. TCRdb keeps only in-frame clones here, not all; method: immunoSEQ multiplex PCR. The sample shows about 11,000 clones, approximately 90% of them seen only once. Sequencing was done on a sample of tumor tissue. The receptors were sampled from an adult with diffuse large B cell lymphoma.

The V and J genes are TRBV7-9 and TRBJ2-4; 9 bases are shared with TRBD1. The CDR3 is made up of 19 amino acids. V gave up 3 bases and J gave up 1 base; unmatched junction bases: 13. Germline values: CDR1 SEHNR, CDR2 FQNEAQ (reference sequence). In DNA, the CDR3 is TGTGCCAGCAGCTTGTCCGGGACAGGGCTCTCGGCGGCCAAAAACATTCAGTACTTC. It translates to CASSLSGTGLSAAKNIQYF.

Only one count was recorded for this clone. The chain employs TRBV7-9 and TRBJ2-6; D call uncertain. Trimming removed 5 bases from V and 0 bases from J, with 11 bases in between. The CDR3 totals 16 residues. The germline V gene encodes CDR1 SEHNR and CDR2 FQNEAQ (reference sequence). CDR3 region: CASSPLFSSGANVLTF. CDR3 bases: TGTGCCAGCAGCCCTCTTTTTTCCTCTGGGGCCAACGTCCTGACTTTC.

The CDR3 DNA is TGTGCCACCGGAAAAGCGGGGGAAGGCTACACCTTC. Protein: CATGKAGEGYTF. The chain employs TRBV25-1 and TRBJ1-2, with TRBD1 as a possible D gene (5 bases). With 10 bases removed from V and 8 bases from J, the gap between germline ends came to 17 bases. This CDR3 contains 12 residues. Germline values: CDR1 MGHDK, CDR2 SYGVNS.

For the CDR3, the DNA is TGTGCCAGCAGTCCGGGACTAGTGGAGGGCAAGACCCAGTACTTC. Protein: CASSPGLVEGKTQYF. The rearrangement uses TRBV6-5 and TRBJ2-5, with 8 positions matching TRBD2. The CDR3 totals 15 residues. Germline CDR1 is MNHEY and CDR2 is SVGAGI. V shed 5 bases, J shed 6 bases, and the junction held 11 bases outside the gene matches.

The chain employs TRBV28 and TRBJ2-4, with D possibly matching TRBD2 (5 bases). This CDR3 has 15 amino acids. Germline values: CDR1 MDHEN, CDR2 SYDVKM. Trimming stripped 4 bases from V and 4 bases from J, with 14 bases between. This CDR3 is CASSSPGGAKNIQYF. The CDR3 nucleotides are TGTGCCAGCAGTTCCCCCGGAGGAGCGAAAAACATTCAGTACTTC.

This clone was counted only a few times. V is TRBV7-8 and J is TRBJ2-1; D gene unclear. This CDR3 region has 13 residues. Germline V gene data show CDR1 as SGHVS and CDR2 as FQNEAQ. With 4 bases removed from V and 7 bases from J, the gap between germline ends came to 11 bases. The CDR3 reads CASSSAYENEQFF. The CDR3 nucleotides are TGTGCCAGCAGCTCCGCCTACGAGAATGAGCAGTTCTTC.

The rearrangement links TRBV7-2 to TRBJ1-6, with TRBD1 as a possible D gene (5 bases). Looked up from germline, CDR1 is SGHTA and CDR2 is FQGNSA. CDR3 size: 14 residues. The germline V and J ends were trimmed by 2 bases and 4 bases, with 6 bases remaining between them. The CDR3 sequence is CASSLKGYNSPLHF. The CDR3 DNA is TGTGCCAGCAGCTTAAAGGGGTATAATTCACCCCTCCACTTT.

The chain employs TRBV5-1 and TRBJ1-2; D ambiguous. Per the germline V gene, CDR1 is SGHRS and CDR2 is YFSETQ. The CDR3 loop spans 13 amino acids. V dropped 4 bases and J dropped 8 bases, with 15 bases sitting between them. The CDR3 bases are TGCGCCAGCAGCCCCTATGCGGGTTACGGCTACACCTTC. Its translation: CASSPYAGYGYTF.

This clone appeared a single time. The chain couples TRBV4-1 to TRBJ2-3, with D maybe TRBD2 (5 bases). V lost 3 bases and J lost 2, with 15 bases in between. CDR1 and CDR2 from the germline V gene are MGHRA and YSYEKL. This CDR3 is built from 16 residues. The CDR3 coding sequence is TGCGCCAGCAGCCAGGGCTCTGAGGGTGACACAGATACGCAGTATTTT. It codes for CASSQGSEGDTDTQYF.

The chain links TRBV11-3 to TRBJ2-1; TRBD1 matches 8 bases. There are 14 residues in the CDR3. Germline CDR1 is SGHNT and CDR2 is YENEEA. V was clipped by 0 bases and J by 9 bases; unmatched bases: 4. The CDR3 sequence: CASSLEDRVGEQFF. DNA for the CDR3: TGTGCCAGCAGCTTAGAGGACAGGGTGGGTGAGCAGTTCTTC.

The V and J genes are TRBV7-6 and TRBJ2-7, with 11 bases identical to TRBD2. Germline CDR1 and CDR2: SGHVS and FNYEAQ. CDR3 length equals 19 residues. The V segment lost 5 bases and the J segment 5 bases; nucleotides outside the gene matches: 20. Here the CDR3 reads CASSKPLGELAGAENEQYF. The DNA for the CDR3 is TGTGCCAGCAGCAAACCCCTAGGCGAACTAGCGGGAGCAGAGAACGAGCAGTACTTC.

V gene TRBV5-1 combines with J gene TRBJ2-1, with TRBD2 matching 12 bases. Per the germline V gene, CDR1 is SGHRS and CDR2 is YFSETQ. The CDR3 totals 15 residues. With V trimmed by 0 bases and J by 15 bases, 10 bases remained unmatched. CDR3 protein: CASSLVASGRAGVFF. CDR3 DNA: TGCGCCAGCAGCTTGGTTGCTAGCGGGAGGGCCGGTGTGTTCTTC.

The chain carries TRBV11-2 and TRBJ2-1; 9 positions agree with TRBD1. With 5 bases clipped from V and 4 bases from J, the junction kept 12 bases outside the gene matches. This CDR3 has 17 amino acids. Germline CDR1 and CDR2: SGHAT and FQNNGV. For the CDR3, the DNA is TGTGCCAGCAGCCTACTTTCACTGGGACAGGGATACAATGAGCAGTTCTTC. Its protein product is CASSLLSLGQGYNEQFF.

The CDR3 loop is CASSLPLAGYEQYF. The CDR3 DNA reads TGTGCCAGCAGTTTACCGCTAGCGGGCTACGAGCAGTACTTC. The chain uses TRBV28 and TRBJ2-7; 8 bases fit TRBD2. Germline CDR1 and CDR2: MDHEN and SYDVKM. The CDR3 has 14 amino acids. Trimming at V came to 2 bases and at J to 3 bases, leaving 3 bases not matched to a gene.

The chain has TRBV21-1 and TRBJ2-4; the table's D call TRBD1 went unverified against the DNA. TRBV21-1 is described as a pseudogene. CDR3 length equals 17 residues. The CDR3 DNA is TGTGCCAGCAGCAAAAGGACAGGCCGGCTAGCCAAAAACATTCAGTACTTC. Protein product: CASSKRTGRLAKNIQYF.

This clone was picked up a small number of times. In DNA, the CDR3 is TGTGCTAGTGTCTTCTCTGGGGCCAACGTCCTGACTTTC. Encoded protein: CASVFSGANVLTF. The rearrangement links TRBV12-5 to TRBJ2-6; D is unclear. The CDR3 loop spans 13 amino acids. CDR1 is LGHNT and CDR2 is FRNRAP in the germline V gene. The V end was cut by 7 bases, the J end by 0 bases, with 4 bases between. The variable domain in full, completed from reference TRBV12-5 and TRBJ2-6, reads DARVTQTPRHKVTEMGQEVTMRCQPILGHNTVFWYRQTMMQGLELLAYFRNRAPLDDSGMPKDRFSAEMPDATLATLKIQPSEPRDSAVYFCASVFSGANVLTFGAGSRLTVL.

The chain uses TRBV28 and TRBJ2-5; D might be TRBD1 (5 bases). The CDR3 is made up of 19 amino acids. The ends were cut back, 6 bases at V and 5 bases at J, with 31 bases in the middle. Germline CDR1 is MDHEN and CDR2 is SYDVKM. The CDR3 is CASRDLGVRSIPGAETQYF. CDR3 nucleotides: TGTGCCAGCAGAGACCTAGGGGTACGTTCTATCCCCGGAGCGGAGACCCAGTACTTC.

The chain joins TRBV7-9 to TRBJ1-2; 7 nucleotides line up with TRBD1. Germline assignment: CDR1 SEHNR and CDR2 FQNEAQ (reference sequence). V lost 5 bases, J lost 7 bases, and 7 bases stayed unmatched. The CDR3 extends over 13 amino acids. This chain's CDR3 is CASSLSTGIGYTF. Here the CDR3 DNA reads TGTGCCAGCAGCCTCTCGACAGGGATTGGCTACACCTTC.

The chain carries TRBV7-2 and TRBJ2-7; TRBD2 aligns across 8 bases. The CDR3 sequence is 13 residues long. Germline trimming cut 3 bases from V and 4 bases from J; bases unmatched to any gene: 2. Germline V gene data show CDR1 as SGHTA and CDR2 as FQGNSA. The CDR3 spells CASSLGGGYEQYF. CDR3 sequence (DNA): TGTGCCAGCAGCTTGGGCGGGGGGTACGAGCAGTACTTC.